The rows below give T cell receptor beta chains drawn from one sample of a study of CD8+ T cells in alopecia areata. Assay: immunoSEQ multiplex PCR; the TCRdb copy retains only in-frame clones and omits some. The table has 200,000 to 250,000 clones, 50% to 60% seen once; the top ten hold just over 0.45%. Sample: CD4+ T cells sorted from blood, taken at week 0. The receptors stem from a human donor with alopecia areata. CDR3s include the opening cysteine and the closing phenylalanine or tryptophan. The D gene is left open where the match is weak. The size entry is marked missing in some rows and otherwise reads once, few, many or a size class.

v_call,cdr3_length,clone_size,j_call,d_call,cdr3_aa,cdr3_nt
TRBV29-1,10,.,TRBJ1-1,.,CSVAVTEAFF,TGCAGCGTTGCGGTCACTGAAGCTTTCTTT
TRBV7-3,16,few,TRBJ2-1,TRBD2,CASSLSPGLGGNEQFF,TGTGCCAGCAGCTTAAGCCCCGGACTAGGCGGCAATGAGCAGTTCTTC
TRBV27,17,few,TRBJ1-2,.,CASSPRPGWGRSYGYTF,TGTGCCAGCAGTCCACGACCGGGATGGGGAAGAAGCTATGGCTACACCTTC
TRBV5-1,17,.,TRBJ1-3,TRBD1,CASSLERGTGLGNTIYF,TGCGCCAGCAGCTTGGAACGTGGGACAGGGCTTGGAAACACCATATATTTT
TRBV7-2,14,few,TRBJ2-4,TRBD1,CASSYDRDKNIQYF,TGTGCCAGCAGTTACGACAGGGACAAAAACATTCAGTACTTC
TRBV11-3,15,.,TRBJ2-2,TRBD1,CASSPDRANTGELFF,TGTGCCAGCAGCCCGGACAGGGCTAACACCGGGGAGCTGTTTTTT
TRBV7-9,11,once,TRBJ2-7,TRBD2,CASSGRDEQYF,TGTGCCAGCTCTGGGAGGGACGAGCAGTACTTC
TRBV29-1,12,.,TRBJ1-2,TRBD1,CSDLTGAYGYTF,TGCAGCGACCTGACAGGGGCCTATGGCTACACCTTC
TRBV13,15,few,TRBJ1-1,TRBD1,CASSENGQGRTEAFF,TGTGCCAGCAGCGAAAACGGACAGGGCCGGACTGAAGCTTTCTTT
TRBV9,15,.,TRBJ1-1,.,CASSPQGTLNTEAFF,TGTGCCAGCAGCCCCCAGGGGACGTTGAACACTGAAGCTTTCTTT
TRBV23-1,17,.,TRBJ2-1,.,CASSHPPRGGPGNEQFF,TGCGCCAGCAGTCACCCCCCCAGGGGGGGGCCGGGGAATGAGCAGTTCTTC
TRBV29-1,14,few,TRBJ1-5,TRBD1,CSALTGGNNQPQHF,TGCAGCGCTCTGACAGGGGGCAACAATCAGCCCCAGCATTTT
TRBV30,15,.,TRBJ2-7,TRBD1,CAWRAGGQGTYEQYF,TGTGCCTGGAGGGCAGGGGGACAGGGAACCTACGAGCAGTACTTC
TRBV15,14,few,TRBJ2-7,.,CATSRGGPVYEQYF,TGTGCCACCAGCAGAGGGGGGCCAGTCTACGAGCAGTACTTC
TRBV29-1,13,.,TRBJ1-1,.,CSVRAVLNTEAFF,TGCAGCGTCCGGGCCGTCCTGAACACTGAAGCTTTCTTT
TRBV7-3,14,once,TRBJ2-7,.,CASSPGTDAYEQYF,TGTGCCAGCAGCCCCGGGACGGACGCTTACGAGCAGTACTTC
TRBV5-1,15,.,TRBJ2-7,.,CASSLGTVPPDEQYF,TGCGCCAGCAGCTTAGGGACCGTCCCACCTGACGAGCAGTACTTC
TRBV5-1,13,.,TRBJ2-5,.,CASSAGQQETQYF,TGCGCCAGCAGCGCGGGACAGCAAGAGACCCAGTACTTC
TRBV7-6,15,.,TRBJ1-5,.,CASSEGSGYNQPQHF,TGTGCCAGCAGCGAAGGGTCTGGCTACAATCAGCCCCAGCATTTT
TRBV7-9,16,.,TRBJ2-1,TRBD2,CASSSAGTSGHNEQFF,TGTGCCAGCAGCAGTGCCGGGACTAGCGGACACAATGAGCAGTTCTTC
TRBV27,12,.,TRBJ2-1,.,CASSRSQTKEFF,TGTGCCAGCAGCCGGAGTCAAACCAAAGAGTTCTTC
TRBV30,13,few,TRBJ1-1,.,CAWKAGMNTEAFF,TGTGCCTGGAAGGCGGGGATGAACACTGAAGCTTTCTTT
TRBV11-2,15,.,TRBJ2-2,TRBD1,CASSGGTGGVGELFF,TGTGCCAGCAGCGGAGGGACAGGGGGTGTCGGGGAGCTGTTTTTT
TRBV4-1,11,.,TRBJ2-3,.,CASSRLSTQYF,TGCGCCAGCAGCCGCCTATCTACGCAGTATTTT
TRBV5-1,17,few,TRBJ2-1,TRBD2,CASSLVASGSMFNEQFF,TGCGCCAGCAGCTTGGTGGCTAGCGGGAGCATGTTTAATGAGCAGTTCTTC
TRBV5-1,13,.,TRBJ2-5,.,CASSLGSRETQYF,TGCGCCAGCAGCTTGGGATCCCGGGAGACCCAGTACTTC
TRBV30,13,.,TRBJ1-2,.,CAWRHKSDYGYTF,TGTGCCTGGAGACATAAGTCAGACTATGGCTACACCTTC
TRBV9,16,.,TRBJ2-3,.,CASSASPFVSTDTQYF,TGTGCCAGCAGCGCGTCCCCCTTTGTCAGCACAGATACGCAGTATTTT
TRBV29-1,16,.,TRBJ1-2,TRBD1,CSVDTNQDREHYGYTF,TGCAGCGTTGACACCAACCAGGACAGGGAACACTATGGCTACACCTTC
TRBV6-6,14,many,TRBJ2-7,TRBD1,CASKSGQGAYEQYF,TGTGCCAGCAAGTCTGGACAGGGGGCTTACGAGCAGTACTTC
TRBV18,15,.,TRBJ1-1,TRBD1,CASSPQGQGASEAFF,TGTGCCAGCTCACCTCAGGGACAGGGGGCGAGTGAAGCTTTCTTT
TRBV9,13,.,TRBJ2-1,.,CASRGQFTNEQFF,TGTGCCAGCCGCGGACAGTTCACCAATGAGCAGTTCTTC
TRBV30,15,few,TRBJ1-3,.,CAWSVAGMAGNTIYF,TGTGCCTGGAGTGTAGCGGGGATGGCTGGAAACACCATATATTTT
TRBV5-1,14,.,TRBJ1-1,.,CASSLEGTNTEAFF,TGCGCCAGCAGCTTGGAGGGAACGAACACTGAAGCTTTCTTT
TRBV30,13,.,TRBJ1-2,TRBD1,CAWSGGGAYGYTF,TGTGCCTGGAGTGGAGGGGGCGCGTATGGCTACACCTTC
TRBV11-2,15,.,TRBJ1-2,.,CASSLVGGTNYGYTF,TGTGCCAGCAGCTTAGTTGGCGGGACTAACTATGGCTACACCTTC
TRBV7-8,14,.,TRBJ2-1,.,CASSKTPLTNEQFF,TGTGCCAGCAGCAAAACGCCGCTAACCAATGAGCAGTTCTTC
TRBV30,15,.,TRBJ2-3,.,CAWSVRAGGTDTQYF,TGTGCCTGGAGTGTACGGGCAGGGGGCACAGATACGCAGTATTTT
TRBV30,14,.,TRBJ1-5,TRBD1,CAWSAGQDHQPQHF,TGTGCCTGGAGTGCGGGACAGGATCATCAGCCCCAGCATTTT
TRBV2,12,few,TRBJ2-2,.,CASSLSPGELFF,TGTGCCAGCAGTCTGTCCCCCGGGGAGCTGTTTTTT
TRBV7-3,17,few,TRBJ2-1,TRBD2,CASSLTGGTSGRREQFF,TGTGCCAGCAGCTTAACGGGAGGGACTAGCGGGAGACGTGAGCAGTTCTTC
TRBV30,15,.,TRBJ2-1,TRBD1,CAWSPRGPFYNEQFF,TGTGCCTGGAGTCCCAGGGGGCCCTTCTACAATGAGCAGTTCTTC
TRBV30,13,.,TRBJ1-2,.,CAWSVTSTGGYTF,TGTGCCTGGAGTGTAACCTCGACGGGTGGCTACACCTTC
TRBV6-5,16,.,TRBJ1-1,TRBD1,CASSWDRAGMNTEAFF,TGTGCCAGCAGTTGGGACAGGGCCGGGATGAACACTGAAGCTTTCTTT
TRBV5-1,15,few,TRBJ1-1,TRBD1,CASSFGGQGRTEAFF,TGCGCCAGCAGCTTTGGGGGACAGGGGAGGACTGAAGCTTTCTTT
TRBV19,15,.,TRBJ2-1,.,CASSPTRGLYNEQFF,TGTGCCAGTAGTCCGACAAGGGGCCTCTACAATGAGCAGTTCTTC
TRBV4-1,15,few,TRBJ1-2,TRBD1,CASSQDWDRRYGYTF,TGCGCCAGCAGCCAAGACTGGGACAGACGCTATGGCTACACCTTC
TRBV30,12,.,TRBJ1-1,.,CAWKPGSTEAFF,TGTGCCTGGAAACCAGGGAGCACTGAAGCTTTCTTT
TRBV15,18,many,TRBJ1-6,TRBD1,CATSRDRVPGQGNSPLHF,TGTGCCACCAGCAGAGATCGGGTCCCGGGACAGGGGAATTCACCCCTCCACTTT
TRBV29-1,15,.,TRBJ2-7,.,CSVEASSAIPYEQYF,TGCAGCGTTGAGGCGTCCTCAGCGATCCCCTACGAGCAGTACTTC
TRBV5-1,14,.,TRBJ2-3,.,CASSLGTSTDTQYF,TGCGCCAGCAGCTTGGGAACTAGCACAGATACGCAGTATTTT
TRBV9,15,few,TRBJ1-2,TRBD1,CASSVSGTGDGGYTF,TGTGCCAGCAGCGTTTCCGGGACAGGGGATGGTGGCTACACCTTC